This TCR beta chain was identified in a study of post-analysis software for immune sequencing data. Notes on the study in general: Normalized Chao1 diversity was significantly lower in multiple sclerosis patients than in controls. F-measure co-clustering was strong for batch-matched samples. About five TRBV segments, including TRBV5-6, TRBV5-1 and TRBV20-1, were more frequent in patients than controls.

Prepared libraries of TCR beta cDNA carried unique molecular identifiers. Each CDR3 protein is one row after TCRdb ran MiXCR on the PCR reads. Of 380,000 or so distinct CDR3 sequences in the sample, less than 35% were seen once. V lost 3 bases and J 1 base, leaving 11 bases between the germline ends. Germline V gives CDR1 KGHDR, CDR2 SFDVKD. The CDR3 contains 16 residues. Remarks on this clonotype: Antigen specificity is unknown.

The receptor was isolated from a girl aged 5-17 years with multiple sclerosis. Sequencing was carried out using blood. The gene calls are TRBV24-1 and TRBJ2-2; weak D call: TRBD1 (5 bases). The CDR3 here is CATSDLGHKNTGELFF. The CDR3 DNA sequence: TGTGCCACCAGTGATCTCGGACATAAGAACACCGGGGAGCTGTTTTTT.